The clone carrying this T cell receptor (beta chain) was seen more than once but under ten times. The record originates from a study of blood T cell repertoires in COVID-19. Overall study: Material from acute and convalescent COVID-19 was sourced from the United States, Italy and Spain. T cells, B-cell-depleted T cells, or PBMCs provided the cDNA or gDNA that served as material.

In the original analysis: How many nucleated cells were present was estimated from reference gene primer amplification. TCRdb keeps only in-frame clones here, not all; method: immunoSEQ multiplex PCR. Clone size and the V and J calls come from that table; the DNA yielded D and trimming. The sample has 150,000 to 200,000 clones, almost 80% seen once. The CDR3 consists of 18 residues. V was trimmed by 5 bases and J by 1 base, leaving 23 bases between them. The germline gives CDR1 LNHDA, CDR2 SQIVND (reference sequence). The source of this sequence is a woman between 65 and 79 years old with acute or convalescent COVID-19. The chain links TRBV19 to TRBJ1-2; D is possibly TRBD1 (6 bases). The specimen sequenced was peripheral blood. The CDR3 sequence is CASSATRGNPSGNYGYTF. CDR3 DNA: TGTGCCAGTAGTGCGACCAGGGGCAACCCTTCGGGTAACTATGGCTACACCTTC.